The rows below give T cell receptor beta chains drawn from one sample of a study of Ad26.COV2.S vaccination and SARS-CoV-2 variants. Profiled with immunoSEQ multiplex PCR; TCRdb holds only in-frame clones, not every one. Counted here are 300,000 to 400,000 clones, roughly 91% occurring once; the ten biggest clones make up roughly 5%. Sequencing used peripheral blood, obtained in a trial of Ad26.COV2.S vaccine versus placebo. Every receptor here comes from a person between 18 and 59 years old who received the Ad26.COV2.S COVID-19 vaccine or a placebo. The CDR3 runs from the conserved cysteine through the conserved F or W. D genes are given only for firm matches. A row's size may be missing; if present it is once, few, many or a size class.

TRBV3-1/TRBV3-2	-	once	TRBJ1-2	CASSQDWGARGYTF	TGTGCCAGCAGCCAAGATTGGGGGGCGCGGGGCTACACCTTC
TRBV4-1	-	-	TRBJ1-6	CASSQVTLIKMDNSPLHF	TGCGCCAGCAGCCAAGTAACATTGATTAAAATGGATAATTCACCCCTCCACTTT
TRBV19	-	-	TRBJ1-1	CASSRNGQVEAFF	TGTGCCAGTAGTCGTAACGGGCAGGTTGAAGCTTTCTTT
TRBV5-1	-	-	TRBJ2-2	CASSFSENTGELFF	TGCGCCAGCAGCTTTAGCGAGAACACCGGGGAGCTGTTTTTT
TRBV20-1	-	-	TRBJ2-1	CSAIRDNEQFF	TGCAGTGCTATTCGGGACAATGAGCAGTTCTTC
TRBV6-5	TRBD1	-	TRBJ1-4	CASSYSWTGWEEKLFF	TGTGCCAGCAGTTACTCGTGGACAGGGTGGGAGGAAAAACTGTTTTTT
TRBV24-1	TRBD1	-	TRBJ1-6	CATRNPKGGFYNSPLHF	TGTGCCACCAGAAACCCAAAAGGGGGCTTTTATAATTCACCCCTCCACTTT
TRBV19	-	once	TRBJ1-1	CASSIQLRGGLHTEAFF	TGTGCCAGTAGTATACAGTTGCGCGGGGGGCTGCACACTGAAGCTTTCTTT
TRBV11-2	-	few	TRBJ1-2	CASSLVPLDGYTF	TGTGCCAGCAGCTTAGTGCCCCTCGACGGCTACACCTTC
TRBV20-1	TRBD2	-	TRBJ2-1	CSASMASGRGNEQFF	TGCAGTGCTAGTATGGCTAGCGGGAGGGGTAATGAGCAGTTCTTC